These 24 T cell receptor beta chains came from one sample sequenced in a study of T cells in localized non-small cell lung cancer (dated by TCRdb to 2020 to 2021). Library prep was done by the immunoSEQ multiplex PCR assay. The immuneACCESS repertoire file appears here via TCRdb, limited to in-frame rearrangements. These files lack a portion of the clones; in checked studies, under half of the deficit traces to unresolved V genes, and the cause of the others is not known. The sample includes about 6,000 clones, with roughly 23% observed a single time. The ten largest account for approximately 9.8% of the sample. Material: lung tumor tissue, obtained before any cancer treatment. The receptors shown here come from a female donor of 60 years or more with stage I lung adenocarcinoma.

This clone is labeled as medium-sized. J is TRBJ1-1 and V is TRBV11-3; 9 positions match TRBD1. Trimming removed 6 bases from V and 6 bases from J; junction bases left unmatched: 8. The CDR3 has 14 amino acids. Germline assignment: CDR1 SGHNT and CDR2 YENEEA. The CDR3 DNA reads TGTGCCAGCAGTAACCAGGGACAGGGTTCTGAAGCTTTCTTT. Its translation is CASSNQGQGSEAFF.

In its sample, this clone is medium-sized. The chain has TRBV11-3 and TRBJ2-6; D unclear. Germline V gene data show CDR1 as SGHNT and CDR2 as YENEEA. CDR3 length equals 15 residues. Trimming removed 1 base from V and 3 bases from J, with 7 bases in between. DNA for the CDR3: TGTGCCAGCAGCTTAGTAGGCAATGGGGCCAACGTCCTGACTTTC. The encoded protein is CASSLVGNGANVLTF.

The chain links TRBV30 to TRBJ1-1; D unclear. The CDR3 is 13 residues long. The germline V and J ends were trimmed by 0 bases and 0 bases, with 5 bases remaining between them. Per germline, CDR1 GTSNPN and CDR2 SVGIG (reference sequence). This CDR3 reads CAWSVHVNTEAFF. The CDR3, as DNA: TGTGCCTGGAGTGTACACGTGAACACTGAAGCTTTCTTT.

The rearrangement joins TRBV9 to TRBJ2-7; D may be TRBD2 (7 bases). Germline assignment: CDR1 SGDLS and CDR2 YYNGEE. V shed 5 bases and J shed 7 bases, with 22 bases lying between them. The CDR3 has 15 residues. Here the CDR3 DNA reads TGTGCCAGCAGTGGCCTAGGGGGGGCCACCTTAGAGCAGTACTTC. It yields the protein CASSGLGGATLEQYF.

This clone has more than one count but fewer than ten. V and J are TRBV9 and TRBJ1-2; no clear D gene. Germline CDR1 and CDR2: SGDLS and YYNGEE. V shed 5 bases and J shed 7 bases, with 15 bases lying between them. The CDR3 contains 13 residues. The CDR3 DNA sequence: TGTGCCAGCAGTGATGCGGGTAATAGTGGCTACACCTTC. Translation: CASSDAGNSGYTF.

This clone was picked up many times. This chain joins TRBV11-3 and TRBJ1-2, with D maybe TRBD1 (5 bases). The germline CDR1 and CDR2 sequences are SGHNT and YENEEA. Between the trimmed V and J ends, which lost 4 bases and 8 bases, there was a span of 20 bases. This CDR3 comprises 15 residues. Here the CDR3 DNA reads TGTGCCAGCAGCTCAGATTGGGGAGGGGTGTGGGGCTACACCTTC. This translates into CASSSDWGGVWGYTF. Full variable domain (remainder filled in from reference TRBV11-3 and TRBJ1-2): EAGVVQSPRYKIIEKKQPVAFWCNPISGHNTLYWYLQNLGQGPELLIRYENEEAVDDSQLPKDRFSAERLKGVDSTLKIQPAELGDSAVYLCASSSDWGGVWGYTFGSGTRLTVV.

This clone was found a few times. The CDR3 spells CASSSYDGYEQYF. The CDR3, as DNA: TGTGCCAGCAGCTCCTATGACGGCTACGAGCAGTACTTC. This chain connects TRBV14 to TRBJ2-7; D remains ambiguous. CDR3 length: 13 amino acids. The V gene's germline CDR1 is SGHDN and CDR2 FVKESK. Trimming removed 5 bases at V and 3 bases at J, with 11 bases between. Full variable domain (remainder filled in from reference TRBV14 and TRBJ2-7): EAGVTQFPSHSVIEKGQTVTLRCDPISGHDNLYWYRRVMGKEIKFLLHFVKESKQDESGMPNNRFLAERTGGTYSTLKVQPAELEDSGVYFCASSSYDGYEQYFGPGTRLTVT.

This clone was counted a few times. One end of the junction varies from germline; a read error may be responsible. CDR3 sequence: CAISNTGQGTDTQYF. The CDR3, as DNA: TGTGCCATCAGTAACACGGGACAGGGGACAGATACGCAGTATTTT. This chain uses TRBV6-8 with TRBJ2-3; 10 nucleotides match TRBD1. Germline CDR1 is MNHGY and CDR2 is SAAAGT. The CDR3 is 15 residues long.

This clone was observed a few times. CDR3 in DNA: TGTGCCAGCAGTGAACAGGGGGCAAACACTGAAGCTTTCTTT. It encodes CASSEQGANTEAFF. V gene TRBV2 combines with J gene TRBJ1-1, with 8 nucleotides matching TRBD1. Germline V lookup: CDR1 SNHLY, CDR2 FYNNEI. The CDR3 consists of 14 residues. Trimming at V came to 2 bases and at J to 2 bases, leaving 1 base not matched to a gene.

Within the sample, this clone is medium-sized. The rearrangement joins TRBV12-5 to TRBJ1-4; D unclear. CDR1 and CDR2 (germline): LGHNT, FRNRAP. The CDR3 has 13 amino acids. CDR3 coding DNA: TGTGCCAGCCAAAAAGAAAGTCCGGAAAAACTGTTTTTT. Translating it yields CASQKESPEKLFF.

In its sample, this clone was seen a few times. The chain is built from TRBV18 and TRBJ1-2; D may be TRBD1 (6 bases). Germline V gives CDR1 KGHSH, CDR2 LQKENI. The CDR3 runs 13 residues. V lost 3 bases and J lost 8, with 13 bases in between. For the CDR3, the DNA is TGTGCCAGCTCACCCGACCGGGGGGCAGGCTACACCTTC. Translating gives CASSPDRGAGYTF. The full variable domain, with the rest looked up from reference TRBV18 and TRBJ1-2, is NAGVMQNPRHLVRRRGQEARLRCSPMKGHSHVYWYRQLPEEGLKFMVYLQKENIIDESGMPKERFSAEFPKEGPSILRIQQVVRGDSAAYFCASSPDRGAGYTFGSGTRLTVV.

This clone appeared many times. V and J are TRBV6-8 and TRBJ2-7; 7 nucleotides match TRBD2. The junction had 10 bases not matched to a gene; V was cut back by 2 bases and J by 3 bases. This CDR3 contains 16 residues. CDR1 is MNHGY, CDR2 SAAAGT, per germline. CDR3 region: CASSYLGMGRDYEQYF. CDR3 nucleotide sequence: TGTGCCAGCAGTTACCTCGGAATGGGGAGGGACTACGAGCAGTACTTC.

In its sample, this clone is medium-sized. V gene TRBV11-3 combines with J gene TRBJ2-4; no clear D. The germline CDR1 and CDR2 sequences are SGHNT and YENEEA. Trimming cost V 6 bases and J 0 bases, with 15 bases left between them. This CDR3 is built from 16 residues. Here the CDR3 DNA reads TGTGCCAGCAGTTTTACTCCAACCTTAGCCAAAAACATTCAGTACTTC. Translation gives CASSFTPTLAKNIQYF.

This rearrangement joins TRBV29-1 to TRBJ2-3, with 7 bases identical to TRBD2. Germline V gives CDR1 SQVTM, CDR2 ANQGSEA. This CDR3 region has 14 residues. The J segment lost 4 bases and the V segment lost 3 bases, leaving 7 bases of the junction unmatched. The CDR3 region is CSVEGGRAADTQYF. The DNA for the CDR3 is TGCAGCGTTGAGGGTGGGAGGGCCGCAGATACGCAGTATTTT.

The rearrangement links TRBV11-3 to TRBJ2-2; 13 nucleotides align to TRBD2. V shed 3 bases, J shed 7 bases, and the junction held 5 bases outside the gene matches. This CDR3 is 16 amino acids long. The germline V gene encodes CDR1 SGHNT and CDR2 YENEEA. The CDR3 DNA reads TGTGCCAGCAGCTTTACTAGCGGGAGGGTCGGCGGGGAGCTGTTTTTT. Translated: CASSFTSGRVGGELFF.

This clone was detected a few times. The chain recombines TRBV10-3 with TRBJ1-2; perhaps TRBD1 as D (5 bases). Trimming left V 2 bases short and J 3 bases short, with 10 bases between. This CDR3 has 14 residues. Germline V gene lookup returns CDR1 ENHRY and CDR2 SYGVKD. The CDR3 is CAISEGDSYYGYTF. CDR3 nucleotides: TGTGCCATCAGTGAGGGAGACAGCTACTATGGCTACACCTTC.

This clone turned up a few times. The V call is TRBV9, the J call TRBJ2-1; D is unresolved. CDR1 SGDLS and CDR2 YYNGEE come from the germline V gene. The CDR3 totals 14 residues. Trimming took 3 bases from V and 4 from J, leaving 11 bases between them. In DNA form, the CDR3 reads TGTGCCAGCAGCGGTTTTAAAGAGTACAATGAGCAGTTCTTC. Translating gives CASSGFKEYNEQFF.

The table lists this clone with a few counts. V usage is TRBV2 and J usage is TRBJ1-2; unclear D gene. CDR3 length: 16 residues. CDR1 is SNHLY and CDR2 is FYNNEI in the germline V gene. The ends were cut back, 4 bases at V and 3 bases at J, with 18 bases in the middle. The chain's CDR3 is CASSVDFPPGDYGYTF. CDR3 coding DNA: TGTGCCAGCAGTGTCGATTTTCCCCCCGGAGACTATGGCTACACCTTC.

This clone was observed a handful of times. The chain recombines TRBV11-3 with TRBJ2-2; possibly TRBD1 for D (5 bases). The CDR3 covers 16 residues. V dropped 5 bases and J dropped 10 bases, with 23 bases sitting between them. Germline CDR1 reads SGHNT; CDR2 reads YENEEA. Here the CDR3 DNA reads TGTGCCAGCAGCGTCCAGGGTACACCGGTTTTCGTGGAGCTGTTTTTT. Protein product: CASSVQGTPVFVELFF.

In its sample, this clone was seen a few times. The rearrangement links TRBV30 to TRBJ2-1, with 7 bases matching TRBD1. The CDR3 sequence is 14 residues long. The trim removed 1 base at V and 0 bases at J, leaving 0 bases unmatched. Germline CDR1 GTSNPN, CDR2 SVGIG (reference sequence). CDR3 bases: TGTGCCTGGAGTGGGGACAGCTCCTACAATGAGCAGTTCTTC. Its protein is CAWSGDSSYNEQFF.

This clone was counted only a few times. The gene calls are TRBV4-1 and TRBJ1-2; D unresolved. Trimming took off 1 base at V and 4 bases at J, with 13 bases between the two ends. The CDR3 totals 15 residues. The germline CDR1 and CDR2 sequences are MGHRA and YSYEKL. The CDR3 DNA follows: TGCGCCAGCAGCCAAGGGCAGTGGGCTTCCTATGGCTACACCTTC. Its translation is CASSQGQWASYGYTF.

This clone has a handful of counts. The chain joins TRBV11-3 to TRBJ2-2, with 7 nucleotides matching TRBD2. Germline CDR1 reads SGHNT; CDR2 reads YENEEA. The junction had 6 bases not matched to a gene; V was cut back by 4 bases and J by 1 base. The CDR3 runs to 16 residues. CDR3 coding DNA: TGTGCCAGCAGCTCTCTAGCGGCAAGGAACACCGGGGAGCTGTTTTTT. As protein: CASSSLAARNTGELFF.

This clone was seen a few times. One end of the junction fails to match germline, which may point to a read error. This chain links TRBV11-3 with TRBJ2-1, with 11 bases fitting TRBD2. The germline CDR1 and CDR2 sequences are SGHNT and YENEEA. The CDR3 totals 14 residues. The CDR3 DNA follows: TGTGCCAGCAGCTTAGATCGAAACCTAGCGGGAGGTATCTTC. It codes for CASSLDRNLAGGIF.

The rearrangement uses TRBV10-3 and TRBJ2-5; D is possibly TRBD2 (6 bases). The CDR3 is made up of 18 amino acids. The V gene lost 0 bases and the J gene lost 3 bases, with 20 bases spanning the gap. Germline V CDR1 and CDR2: ENHRY, SYGVKD. The CDR3 loop reads CAISESAGSGGIEETQYF. The CDR3 DNA is TGTGCCATCAGTGAGTCTGCGGGTAGCGGTGGGATAGAAGAGACCCAGTACTTC.